A selection of T cell receptor beta chains follows, all from one sample in a study of T cells in localized non-small cell lung cancer. Repertoires were generated with immunoSEQ multiplex PCR, while TCRdb's copy carries only in-frame clones and drops some. The data show about 40,000 clones, 80% to 90% seen once. The sequenced sample was peripheral blood, obtained before any cancer treatment. The receptors were gathered from a woman aged 40-69 years with stage I lung adenocarcinoma. The CDR3 runs from the conserved cysteine through the conserved F or W. D genes are given only for firm matches. The size entry is marked missing in some rows and otherwise reads once, few, many or a size class.

TRBD2	TRBV7-8	TRBJ2-5	.	TGTGCCAGCAGCTTAGCGGGAGGGCGAGGGGAGACCCAGTACTTC	CASSLAGGRGETQYF
.	TRBV7-8	TRBJ2-7	once	TGTGCCAGCAGCTACGGACTCTCCTACGAGCAGTACTTC	CASSYGLSYEQYF
TRBD2	TRBV25-1	TRBJ2-2	.	TGTGCCAGCAGTGAAGCGGTGGCTAGCGGGGGGCCCGGGGAGCTGTTTTTT	CASSEAVASGGPGELFF
.	TRBV7-2	TRBJ1-1	.	TGTGCCAGCAGCCAGCGACACTTGAACACTGAAGCTTTCTTT	CASSQRHLNTEAFF
TRBD1	TRBV14	TRBJ1-5	.	TGTGCCAGCAGCGAGTCCCGGGACAGGGGGCGTGGAAATCAGCCCCAGCATTTT	CASSESRDRGRGNQPQHF
.	TRBV6-5	TRBJ1-4	.	TGTGCCAGCAGTTACTCCTCGGGGGCGACTAATGAAAAACTGTTTTTT	CASSYSSGATNEKLFF
.	TRBV27	TRBJ2-2	.	TGTGCCAGCAGTCGGCAGACGGGCACAGCCGGGGAGCTGTTTTTT	CASSRQTGTAGELFF
TRBD2	TRBV29-1	TRBJ2-7	.	TGCAGCGTTGAGACTAGCACCTACGAGCAGTACTTC	CSVETSTYEQYF
.	TRBV14	TRBJ1-2	.	TGTGCCAGCAGCCCGGGACCCAGCTATGGCTACACCTTC	CASSPGPSYGYTF
.	TRBV27	TRBJ2-7	.	TGTGCCAGCAGTTTAACCCCCGGGTCAAAATACCCCTACGAGCAGTACTTC	CASSLTPGSKYPYEQYF
.	TRBV6-6	TRBJ1-6	.	TGTGCCAGCAGTCCCACGACAGGCGTTGGGTCACCCCTCCACTTT	CASSPTTGVGSPLHF
TRBD2	TRBV29-1	TRBJ2-3	.	TGCAGTCAGAGACTAGCGGGAGGAGATACGCAGTATTTT	CSQRLAGGDTQYF
TRBD1	TRBV6-1	TRBJ1-2	.	TGTGCCAGCGGGTGGGTTAGGGGGCCTGGCTACACCTTC	CASGWVRGPGYTF
TRBD2	TRBV28	TRBJ2-3	.	TGTGCCAGCAGTTCAAGTCGGACTAGCGGGGGCGTGTATACGCAGTATTTT	CASSSSRTSGGVYTQYF
.	TRBV7-2	TRBJ1-2	once	TGTGCCAGCAGCTTAGGTCAGAAAAATGGGTATGGCTACACCTTC	CASSLGQKNGYGYTF
.	TRBV27	TRBJ2-7	.	TGTGCCAGCAGTTTAACCGGCAGGGGCAGCTCCTACGAGCAGTACTTC	CASSLTGRGSSYEQYF
TRBD1	TRBV18	TRBJ2-1	once	TGTGCCAGCTCAATACAGGGGGCCGACAATGAGCAGTTCTTC	CASSIQGADNEQFF
TRBD1	TRBV29-1	TRBJ1-4	.	TGCAGCGTTGAAGATGCAGGGGGGGGCGAAAAACTGTTTTTT	CSVEDAGGGEKLFF
.	TRBV28	TRBJ1-1	.	TGTGCCAGCAGTTTGGCCCTTTCGGGGGCAAGTGGGGGCACTGAAGCTTTCTTT	CASSLALSGASGGTEAFF
.	TRBV30	TRBJ1-5	once	TGTGCCTGGAGTAGGGGACTTAGCAATCAGCCCCAGCATTTT	CAWSRGLSNQPQHF
TRBD1	TRBV7-9	TRBJ1-2	.	TGTGCCAGCAGCTCCGTCCTGGGACAGGGCCACTATGGCTACACCTTC	CASSSVLGQGHYGYTF
.	TRBV5-5	TRBJ1-3	.	TGTGCCAGCAGCTTGGCCGGGAGGGGCGCTGGAAACACCATATATTTT	CASSLAGRGAGNTIYF
TRBD2	TRBV7-2	TRBJ2-7	.	TGTGCCAGCAGCACTCGGACTAGCGGGAGTGATGAGCAGTACTTC	CASSTRTSGSDEQYF
TRBD2	TRBV6-5	TRBJ2-1	.	TGTGCCAGCAGCTTCCTAGCGGGAGTTGGGAATGAGCAGTTCTTC	CASSFLAGVGNEQFF
TRBD1	TRBV18	TRBJ1-1	.	TGTGCCAGCTCAATCAGGGGGACCAACACTGAAGCTTTCTTT	CASSIRGTNTEAFF
TRBD2	TRBV2	TRBJ2-5	.	TGTGCCAGCAGTCTCCTGACTAGCGGGGAGACCCAGTACTTC	CASSLLTSGETQYF
TRBD2	TRBV7-6	TRBJ2-7	once	TGTGCCAGCAGCTTAAGACTAGCGGGAGCTGGCGACGAGCAGTACTTC	CASSLRLAGAGDEQYF
TRBD2	TRBV13	TRBJ2-1	.	TGTGCCAGCAGCTTAGGCCCCCGACTAGCGGGATACAATGAGCAGTTCTTC	CASSLGPRLAGYNEQFF
.	TRBV30	TRBJ1-4	.	TGTGCCTGGAGGGAAGATAGGGCACAGGGCCTAACTCCGACTTATGAAAAACTGTTTTTT	CAWREDRAQGLTPTYEKLFF
.	TRBV7-6	TRBJ2-7	.	TGTGCCAGCAGCTTGGTTTTCGATTTACGGGCCTACGAGCAGTACTTC	CASSLVFDLRAYEQYF